This TCR beta chain was captured by sequencing in a study of blood T cell repertoires in COVID-19. Study as a whole: The study drew acute and convalescent COVID-19 samples from the United States, Italy and Spain. The analysed material was cDNA or gDNA that came from T cells, B-cell-depleted T cells, or PBMCs.

Authors' analysis steps: Estimation of nucleated cell counts relied on the amplification of reference gene primers. Profiled with immunoSEQ multiplex PCR; TCRdb holds only in-frame clones, not every one. V and J calls and clone size are copied from that table; D and trimming were computed from the DNA. The sample contains approximately 190,000 clones, roughly four fifths of which appear only once. The TCR comes from a man aged 25 to 40 with active or convalescent COVID-19. The specimen sequenced was peripheral blood.

The CDR3 loop is CASSETGRNTEAFF. Written as DNA, the CDR3 is TGTGCCAGCAGCGAGACAGGACGGAACACTGAAGCTTTCTTT. The chain links TRBV2 to TRBJ1-1; possibly TRBD1 for D (6 bases). Trimming removed 6 bases from V and 1 base from J, with 12 bases in between. Per germline, CDR1 SNHLY and CDR2 FYNNEI. The CDR3 is 14 amino acids.